This TCR beta chain was profiled in a study of monozygotic twins with inflammatory bowel disease. Template switching added UMIs carrying a 6-nucleotide sample barcode. From the 5' RACE reads, TCRdb lists one entry per CDR3 protein and no DNA. This sample's table has under 350,000 distinct CDR3 sequences. Points from the study as a whole: It was in IBD patients that TCRbeta diversity (inverse Simpson) was lower than in healthy co-twins. Differences in immunosuppressive treatment may have been a source of added variability in patient repertoires. Findings did not support one strong IBD-associated signal or clonotype.

The length of the CDR3 is 16 residues. Germline V gene sequence: CDR1 WNHNN, CDR2 SYGVQD (reference sequence). For this clonotype: Its cognate antigen is unknown.

The TCR was taken from a human donor with ulcerative colitis or Crohn's disease, or a healthy co-twin of an affected twin (not recorded which). The chain combines TRBV10-1 with TRBJ2-5; TCRdb indicates TRBD1, and absent DNA this call remains unverified. The source material was blood. This chain's CDR3 is CASSEPGLGGQETQYF.